The sequence of this T cell receptor (beta chain) was determined in a study of blood T cell repertoires in COVID-19. On the study more broadly: Spain, Italy and the United States supplied samples that represented acute and convalescent COVID-19. In each case, the material was cDNA or gDNA derived from T cells, B-cell-depleted T cells, or PBMCs.

As processed by the authors: The authors estimated nucleated cell counts from reference gene primer amplification. TCRdb's table, derived via immunoSEQ multiplex PCR, lists solely in-frame clones and lacks some. V and J calls and clone size follow that table, whereas D and trimming were derived from the DNA. Of 87,000 or so clones in the sample, around 84% were seen once. Germline V gene sequence: CDR1 SGHVS, CDR2 FNYEAQ. This CDR3 is 17 amino acids long. V was cut by 4 bases and J by 0 bases, with 17 bases left in between. The TCR comes from a man aged 35 to 55 with acute or convalescent COVID-19. Sequenced sample: peripheral blood. The V call is TRBV7-6, the J call TRBJ2-3, with TRBD1 as a possible D gene (6 bases). The CDR3 here is CASSYAAIGGSTDTQYF. The CDR3 DNA reads TGTGCCAGCAGCTACGCTGCTATAGGGGGAAGCACAGATACGCAGTATTTT.